The 29 T cell receptor beta chains in this list originate from one sample, sequenced in a study of blood T cell repertoires in COVID-19. Libraries were prepared by immunoSEQ multiplex PCR; TCRdb keeps only in-frame clonotypes and omits some of them. The table lists fewer than 80,000 clones, 89% of them singletons. Sequencing was carried out using peripheral blood. The receptor set was obtained from a woman aged 50 to 60 with active COVID-19.

In its sample, this clone was seen once. The chain uses TRBV27 and TRBJ2-3; 8 nucleotides align to TRBD2. The germline CDR1 and CDR2 sequences are MNHEY and SMNVEV (reference sequence). The CDR3 sequence is 16 residues long. Trimming took 3 bases from V and 4 from J; bases not matched to a gene: 9. DNA of the CDR3: TGTGCCAGCAGTTTTGGGTCGGGGGGGCCTCCAGATACGCAGTATTTT. As protein: CASSFGSGGPPDTQYF.

This clone appeared once. The chain recombines TRBV9 with TRBJ2-7; 9 bases match TRBD2. V gave up 4 bases and J gave up 6 bases; unmatched junction bases: 2. The CDR3 length is 12 residues. Germline V CDR1 and CDR2: SGDLS, YYNGEE. The DNA of the CDR3 is TGTGCCAGCAGCTCTAGCGGGGCCGAGCAGTACTTC. Translation gives CASSSSGAEQYF.

This rearrangement joins TRBV27 to TRBJ1-5, with 7 bases lining up with TRBD1. V lost 6 bases and J lost 4; bases outside the gene matches: 6. CDR1 is MNHEY and CDR2 is SMNVEV in the germline V gene (reference sequence). The CDR3 sequence is 14 residues long. The CDR3 loop reads CASSSGTANQPQHF. CDR3 DNA sequence: TGTGCCAGCAGCTCCGGGACAGCAAATCAGCCCCAGCATTTT.

V usage is TRBV19 and J usage is TRBJ2-7; 7 bases align to TRBD1. The CDR3 has 15 amino acids. Germline lookup yields CDR1 LNHDA and CDR2 SQIVND (reference sequence). Trimming removed 5 bases from V and 2 bases from J; junction bases left unmatched: 9. The CDR3 loop reads CASSAATGTAYEQYF. CDR3 in DNA: TGTGCCAGTAGTGCCGCTACCGGGACAGCCTACGAGCAGTACTTC.

The chain joins TRBV6-5 to TRBJ2-1; 8 nucleotides line up with TRBD1. Germline V gives CDR1 MNHEY, CDR2 SVGAGI. This CDR3 has 14 residues. J gave up 6 bases and V 6 bases, and 7 bases lay outside the gene matches. The CDR3 nucleotides are TGTGCCAGCAGGAGACAGGGGTACGTCAATGAGCAGTTCTTC. Encoded protein: CASRRQGYVNEQFF.

This chain uses TRBV7-9 with TRBJ2-1; 8 bases are shared with TRBD2. The CDR3 is made up of 15 amino acids. The J segment lost 6 bases and the V segment lost 5 bases, leaving 9 bases of the junction unmatched. Germline lookup yields CDR1 SEHNR and CDR2 FQNEAQ (reference sequence). CDR3 coding DNA: TGTGCCAGCAGCAGCCCGGGGGGGCTCGGCAATGAGCAGTTCTTC. It codes for CASSSPGGLGNEQFF.

Only one count was recorded for this clone. The V gene is TRBV20-1, the J gene TRBJ2-7; D is undetermined. The V end lost 3 bases, the J end lost 5 bases, and 8 bases lay between the germline ends. This CDR3 has 11 amino acids. Germline lookup yields CDR1 DFQATT and CDR2 SNEGSKA (reference sequence). The DNA of the CDR3 is TGCAGTGCTAGGAGGCGCGACGAGCAGTACTTC. It specifies CSARRRDEQYF.

The chain joins TRBV15 to TRBJ2-6, with D tentatively TRBD1 (5 bases). Germline assignment: CDR1 LNHNV and CDR2 YYDKDF (reference sequence). There are 19 residues in the CDR3. Trimming left V 3 bases short and J 0 bases short, with 18 bases between. The CDR3 bases are TGTGCCACCAGCAGTGCCTCAGGGAATCCTAGCTCTGGGGCCAACGTCCTGACTTTC. This encodes CATSSASGNPSSGANVLTF. Based on the CDR3 plus reference TRBV15 and TRBJ2-6, the full variable domain is DAMVIQNPRYQVTQFGKPVTLSCSQTLNHNVMYWYQQKSSQAPKLLFHYYDKDFNNEADTPDNFQSRRPNTSFCFLDIRSPGLGDTAMYLCATSSASGNPSSGANVLTFGAGSRLTVL.

This chain uses TRBV19 with TRBJ1-1, with D hard to call. With 1 base removed from V and 4 bases from J, the gap between germline ends came to 7 bases. This CDR3 contains 13 residues. Germline V lookup: CDR1 LNHDA, CDR2 SQIVND (reference sequence). CDR3 sequence: CASSIGYGTEAFF. For the CDR3, the DNA is TGTGCCAGTAGTATAGGGTACGGCACTGAAGCTTTCTTT.

The chain combines TRBV2 with TRBJ2-7, with 11 bases matching TRBD1. V dropped 6 bases and J dropped 6; count of bases not matched to a gene: 7. Germline V CDR1 and CDR2: SNHLY, FYNNEI. The CDR3 has 14 residues. Here the CDR3 DNA reads TGTGCCAGCAGCGCCCGGACAGGGGGCGGCGAGCAGTACTTC. It specifies CASSARTGGGEQYF.

The chain carries TRBV23-1 and TRBJ2-7, with 8 bases matching TRBD2. TRBV23-1 carries the ORF label, with uncertain function. This CDR3 comprises 16 residues. After removal of 3 bases from V and 7 bases from J, the junction contained 14 bases not matched to a gene. The CDR3 spells CASSHLAGPNTREQYF. As DNA, the CDR3 is TGCGCCAGCAGTCACCTAGCGGGTCCGAATACGCGTGAGCAGTACTTC.

V gene TRBV30 combines with J gene TRBJ1-4, with D possibly matching TRBD1 (6 bases). Germline V gene lookup returns CDR1 GTSNPN and CDR2 SVGIG (reference sequence). V was pared by 3 bases and J by 4 bases, with 15 bases between. This CDR3 contains 15 residues. CDR3 loop: CAWRGEGGVNEKLFF. DNA for the CDR3: TGTGCCTGGAGGGGCGAGGGGGGGGTTAATGAAAAACTGTTTTTT.

This sequence joins TRBV2 and TRBJ1-6; weak D call: TRBD1 (5 bases). The CDR3 consists of 11 residues. The V end lost 2 bases, the J end lost 18 bases, and 11 bases lay between the germline ends. Germline V CDR1 and CDR2: SNHLY, FYNNEI. CDR3 in DNA: TGTGCCAGCAGTGAACAGGGTTCTTGCCACTTT. As protein: CASSEQGSCHF. The full variable domain, completed using reference TRBV2 and TRBJ1-6, is EPEVTQTPSHQVTQMGQEVILRCVPISNHLYFYWYRQILGQKVEFLVSFYNNEISEKSEIFDDQFSVERPDGSNFTLKIRSTKLEDSAMYFCASSEQGSCHFGNGTRLTVT.

V gene TRBV19 combines with J gene TRBJ1-1; TRBD1 matches at 7 bases. The CDR3 covers 13 residues. Germline-derived CDR1 and CDR2 are LNHDA and SQIVND (reference sequence). V shed 5 bases and J 4 bases; nucleotides not matched to a gene: 4. CDR3 nucleotides: TGTGCCAGTAGTGGTGACAGGGTCACTGAAGCTTTCTTT. Translated: CASSGDRVTEAFF.

This clone was picked up one time. V usage is TRBV5-1 and J usage is TRBJ1-4, with no clear D. The CDR3 loop spans 13 amino acids. The germline V and J ends were trimmed by 4 bases and 7 bases, with 11 bases remaining between them. CDR1 is SGHRS and CDR2 is YFSETQ in the germline V gene. In nucleotides, the CDR3 is TGCGCCAGCAGCCGGGGTTCGGGTGAAAAACTGTTTTTT. Translated: CASSRGSGEKLFF.

This chain links TRBV15 with TRBJ1-5; D is perhaps TRBD1 (6 bases). CDR1 and CDR2 (germline): LNHNV, YYDKDF (reference sequence). V lost 6 bases and J 5 bases, leaving 14 bases between the germline ends. This CDR3 has 14 residues. The CDR3 loop reads CATSKTGIHQPQHF. CDR3 nucleotides: TGTGCCACCAGTAAAACAGGGATTCATCAGCCCCAGCATTTT.

The gene calls are TRBV28 and TRBJ2-6; 9 bases align to TRBD2. Germline CDR1 MDHEN, CDR2 SYDVKM. The CDR3 has 15 amino acids. Trimming took 7 bases from V and 2 from J; bases not matched to a gene: 3. The CDR3 loop is CASNSGSTGANVLTF. CDR3 nucleotide sequence: TGTGCCAGCAATAGCGGGAGTACTGGGGCCAACGTCCTGACTTTC.

The chain has TRBV3-1 (or the pseudogene TRBV3-2) and TRBJ1-1, with TRBD1 as a possible D gene (6 bases). Germline-derived CDR1 and CDR2 are LGHDT and YNNKEL (reference sequence). This CDR3 is built from 16 residues. V was cut by 4 bases and J by 0 bases, with 15 bases left in between. The CDR3 here is CASSRVRGGMNTEAFF. CDR3 bases: TGTGCCAGCAGCCGCGTCAGGGGAGGGATGAACACTGAAGCTTTCTTT.

The chain couples TRBV7-9 to TRBJ2-2, with a tentative D call TRBD1 (5 bases). The CDR3 sequence is 15 residues long. CDR1 is SEHNR and CDR2 is FQNEAQ in the germline V gene (reference sequence). V was shortened by 1 base and J by 1 base, with 7 bases between the two germline ends. The CDR3 DNA reads TGTGCCAGCAGCTTAGGCGGACAGAACACCGGGGAGCTGTTTTTT. Translating gives CASSLGGQNTGELFF.

This clone has more than one count but fewer than ten. CDR3 region: CASSFSSGNSGANVLTF. The CDR3 DNA is TGTGCCAGCAGCTTTTCTAGCGGGAACTCTGGGGCCAACGTCCTGACTTTC. V is TRBV11-2 and J is TRBJ2-6; 9 bases map to TRBD2. Germline CDR1 is SGHAT and CDR2 is FQNNGV. The CDR3 has 17 amino acids. J gave up 0 bases and V 3 bases, and 3 bases lay outside the gene matches.

This rearrangement joins TRBV6-5 to TRBJ2-7, with 8 bases fitting TRBD2. Trimming removed 7 bases from V and 3 bases from J; junction bases left unmatched: 8. The CDR3 length is 14 residues. The V gene's germline CDR1 is MNHEY and CDR2 SVGAGI. The DNA for the CDR3 is TGTGCCAGCACTAATCGGGGGACTAGCTACGAGCAGTACTTC. Translation gives CASTNRGTSYEQYF.

The V and J genes are TRBV5-1 and TRBJ1-5; D is unclear. V lost 4 bases and J 6 bases, leaving 11 bases between the germline ends. The CDR3 extends over 13 amino acids. Germline CDR1 SGHRS, CDR2 YFSETQ. CDR3 nucleotides: TGCGCCAGCAGCGTCGCAGGTCCTCAGCCCCAGCATTTT. This gives the protein CASSVAGPQPQHF.

This chain links TRBV3-1 (or the pseudogene TRBV3-2) with TRBJ2-3; 9 nucleotides align to TRBD2. Germline V gene lookup returns CDR1 LGHDT and CDR2 YNNKEL (reference sequence). Germline trimming cut 0 bases from V and 8 bases from J; bases unmatched to any gene: 15. This CDR3 has 18 residues. CDR3: CASSQDPLRSGSLGTQYF. In nucleotides, the CDR3 is TGTGCCAGCAGCCAAGATCCACTCCGTAGCGGGAGTTTAGGTACGCAGTATTTT.

The chain carries TRBV30 and TRBJ2-1; D might be TRBD1 (5 bases). The CDR3 is 14 amino acids. V was clipped by 2 bases and J by 3 bases, with 11 bases between them. Germline-derived CDR1 and CDR2 are GTSNPN and SVGIG (reference sequence). This chain's CDR3 is CAWSSPQGYNEQFF. CDR3 bases: TGTGCCTGGAGTAGTCCCCAGGGCTACAATGAGCAGTTCTTC.

Points on this clone: Other nucleotide sequences from this sample produce the same CDR3. The chain carries TRBV10-3 and TRBJ1-2; 9 nucleotides agree with TRBD1. The CDR3 length is 15 residues. V was clipped by 4 bases and J by 2 bases; unmatched bases: 5. Looked up from germline, CDR1 is ENHRY and CDR2 is SYGVKD. CDR3 region: CAISGGQGENYGYTF. The CDR3 nucleotides read TGTGCCATCAGTGGGGGACAGGGAGAGAACTATGGCTACACCTTC.

The V and J genes are TRBV27 and TRBJ2-1; a possible D gene is TRBD2 (5 bases). The CDR3 consists of 16 residues. Germline CDR1 reads MNHEY; CDR2 reads SMNVEV (reference sequence). Trimming stripped 0 bases from V and 1 base from J, with 10 bases between. Here the CDR3 reads CASSLSYGLSYNEQFF. The CDR3 nucleotides are TGTGCCAGCAGTTTATCGTACGGACTTTCCTACAATGAGCAGTTCTTC.

The rearrangement links TRBV5-1 to TRBJ2-7; TRBD1 is a possible D gene (5 bases). Trimming pared 4 bases from V and 3 bases from J, leaving 11 bases between. The CDR3 covers 13 residues. Looked up from germline, CDR1 is SGHRS and CDR2 is YFSETQ. CDR3 residues: CASSAQGSYEQYF. CDR3 sequence (DNA): TGCGCCAGCAGCGCTCAGGGTAGCTACGAGCAGTACTTC.

The gene calls are TRBV7-9 and TRBJ2-1, with 7 bases matching TRBD2. From germline, CDR1 is SEHNR and CDR2 FQNEAQ (reference sequence). This CDR3 spans 16 amino acids. With V trimmed by 1 base and J by 9 bases, 12 bases remained unmatched. The CDR3: CASSLVGGGGYSEQFF. The CDR3 nucleotides read TGTGCCAGCAGCTTAGTTGGCGGGGGAGGTTATAGTGAGCAGTTCTTC.

This chain links TRBV5-1 with TRBJ2-7, with D possibly being TRBD2 (6 bases). The CDR3 sequence is 15 residues long. Germline V CDR1 and CDR2: SGHRS, YFSETQ. Between the trimmed V and J ends, which lost 4 bases and 2 bases, there was a span of 16 bases. CDR3 region: CASSRSGLPTYEQYF. The CDR3 DNA is TGCGCCAGCAGCCGCTCGGGACTCCCTACCTACGAGCAGTACTTC.